This T cell receptor (beta chain) was captured by sequencing in a study of response to subunit inactivated influenza vaccine. MiXCR, run by TCRdb on the RT-PCR reads, gives a single entry per CDR3 protein. The table includes around 600,000 distinct CDR3 sequences, around 11% detected once. V was cut by 3 bases and J by 3 bases, with 9 bases left in between. The CDR3 totals 13 residues. CDR1 and CDR2 (germline): LNHDA, SQIVND (reference sequence). This clonotype was seen a few times. This same sample was also taken into another study, of T cells expressing NK-cell markers. That report notes: With UMIs, 5'RACE template switching was used to make TCR beta cDNA.

V and J are TRBV19 and TRBJ2-7; D is unresolved. This receptor was identified in a man between 45 and 60 years old who received an inactivated influenza vaccine. The sample here was PBMCs from blood, taken on the day of vaccination. CDR3 protein: CASSMSTNYEQYF. For the CDR3, the DNA is TGTGCCAGTAGTATGTCCACCAACTACGAGCAGTACTTC.